These 9 T cell receptor beta chains originate from one sample sequenced in a study of HIV-infected patients and healthy controls. MiXCR, applied by TCRdb to the 5' RACE reads, yields one record per CDR3 protein. The data show 65,000 to 70,000 distinct CDR3 sequences, with around 17% seen just once and approximately 5.4% held by the top ten. The material sequenced was CD4+ T cells from blood. These receptors were collected from a human donor in good health.

The V call is TRBV14, the J call TRBJ2-1; D is ambiguous. In germline, CDR1 is SGHDN, CDR2 FVKESK. Trimming removed 3 bases at V and 7 bases at J, with 16 bases between. The CDR3 runs 15 residues. This CDR3 is CASSQGRNPRNEQFF. The CDR3 DNA reads TGTGCCAGCAGCCAGGGTCGGAACCCGAGGAATGAGCAGTTCTTC.

This clonotype showed up many times. This chain connects TRBV4-1 to TRBJ1-1; unclear D gene. V was clipped by 5 bases and J by 2 bases, with 9 bases between them. Per the germline V gene, CDR1 is MGHRA and CDR2 is YSYEKL. The CDR3 consists of 13 residues. Here the CDR3 DNA reads TGCGCCAGCAGCGTGCGGACCAACACTGAAGCTTTCTTT. Translated: CASSVRTNTEAFF.

This clonotype showed up many times. CDR3 DNA: TGCAGTGCCTACGGAGCCGGAAACATTCAGTACTTC. Amino acids: CSAYGAGNIQYF. This rearrangement joins TRBV20-1 to TRBJ2-4; D gene uncertain. CDR3 length: 12 residues. Germline V lookup: CDR1 DFQATT, CDR2 SNEGSKA (reference sequence). Trimming removed 6 bases at V and 6 bases at J, with 12 bases between.

This rearrangement joins TRBV7-2 to TRBJ2-1; D unresolved. CDR1 and CDR2 from the germline V gene are SGHTA and FQGNSA. Trimming removed 7 bases at V and 5 bases at J, with 12 bases between. This CDR3 is 13 amino acids long. CDR3 coding DNA: TGTGCCAGCAATAGGAGACAAGACAATGAGCAGTTCTTC. Residues: CASNRRQDNEQFF.

This clonotype was found many times. The rearrangement links TRBV5-1 to TRBJ2-3; maybe TRBD1 (5 bases). The V gene's germline CDR1 is SGHRS and CDR2 YFSETQ. V lost 5 bases and J lost 4, with 14 bases in between. CDR3 length: 14 amino acids. CDR3 sequence: CASRASRVSDTQYF. The CDR3 DNA reads TGCGCCAGCAGAGCTTCCAGGGTATCAGATACGCAGTATTTT. The full variable domain, rest sourced from reference TRBV5-1 and TRBJ2-3, is KAGVTQTPRYLIKTRGQQVTLSCSPISGHRSVSWYQQTPGQGLQFLFEYFSETQRNKGNFPGRFSGRQFSNSRSEMNVSTLELGDSALYLCASRASRVSDTQYFGPGTRLTVL.

V gene TRBV30 combines with J gene TRBJ2-6; D ambiguous. CDR1 is GTSNPN, CDR2 SVGIG, per germline (reference sequence). Trimming took 4 bases from V and 0 from J, leaving 7 bases between them. The CDR3 is 14 residues long. The CDR3: CAWTLPSGANVLTF. CDR3 nucleotide sequence: TGTGCCTGGACCCTCCCCTCTGGGGCCAACGTCCTGACTTTC.

The chain links TRBV7-2 to TRBJ1-6, with 11 nucleotides matching TRBD1. The germline V gene has CDR1 SGHTA and CDR2 FQGNSA. Trimming cost V 1 base and J 10 bases; bases outside gene matches: 6. This CDR3 is built from 16 residues. Here the CDR3 DNA reads TGTGCCAGCAGCTTAGTGGGGACAGGGGGTATATCACCCCTCCACTTT. This translates into CASSLVGTGGISPLHF.

This clonotype was found a few times. V is TRBV7-9 and J is TRBJ1-4, with a possible D match to TRBD1 (5 bases). V was shortened by 1 base and J by 5 bases, with 11 bases between the two germline ends. CDR3 length: 15 amino acids. Germline V gene sequence: CDR1 SEHNR, CDR2 FQNEAQ (reference sequence). CDR3 protein: CASSLVGAANEKLFF. The CDR3 region has the DNA TGTGCCAGCAGCTTAGTAGGGGCGGCAAATGAAAAACTGTTTTTT.

The genes are TRBV3-1 and TRBJ2-1; D remains unclear. Trimming removed 0 bases at V and 6 bases at J, with 12 bases between. CDR1 is LGHDT, CDR2 YNNKEL, per germline (reference sequence). CDR3 length: 15 residues. In DNA form, the CDR3 reads TGTGCCAGCAGCCAAGATCGGCTAGTGAGCAATGAGCAGTTCTTC. This codes for CASSQDRLVSNEQFF.